The 29 T cell receptor beta chains listed next were all sequenced from one sample in a study of T cell repertoires in cytomegalovirus infection. TCRdb reanalysed the reads using MiXCR and keeps one entry per CDR3 protein. The table has 700,000 to 850,000 distinct CDR3 sequences, 32% seen once. What these receptors recognize is not known. Sequencing used cultured CD8+ T cells from PBMCs, obtained from culture after CMV antigen stimulation. The source is a human donor in good health (CMV status not recorded). Some clones in this sample may be carry-over from other donors' samples.

This clonotype was detected ten times or more. The V and J genes are TRBV7-2 and TRBJ1-1; possible D gene TRBD1, 5 bases. Trimming left V 3 bases short and J 1 base short, with 9 bases between. The CDR3 runs 14 residues. Germline V lookup: CDR1 SGHTA, CDR2 FQGNSA. The DNA for the CDR3 is TGTGCCAGCAGCTTGGGGGATGCGAACACTGAAGCTTTCTTT. This gives the protein CASSLGDANTEAFF.

The rearrangement joins TRBV10-3 to TRBJ2-1, with TRBD2 matching over 9 bases. In germline, CDR1 is ENHRY, CDR2 SYGVKD. V trimming: 7 bases; J trimming: 8 bases; junction bases outside the gene matches: 18. This CDR3 spans 17 amino acids. The CDR3 loop reads CAITRASGVSYRDEQFF. CDR3 DNA sequence: TGTGCCATCACTCGAGCTAGCGGGGTCTCGTATAGGGATGAGCAGTTCTTC.

This clonotype was observed a few times. The chain has TRBV7-8 and TRBJ2-1, with a weak D call TRBD1 (6 bases). This CDR3 is built from 14 residues. The germline CDR1 and CDR2 sequences are SGHVS and FQNEAQ. Trimming removed 5 bases at V and 5 bases at J, with 13 bases between. The DNA for the CDR3 is TGTGCCAGCAGCGTCGACAGACAGGACAATGAGCAGTTCTTC. Its translation is CASSVDRQDNEQFF.

This clonotype appeared many times. The gene calls are TRBV7-2 and TRBJ2-3, with D perhaps TRBD1 or TRBD2 (5 bases each). V was clipped by 1 base and J by 3 bases, with 14 bases between them. The CDR3 length is 16 residues. In germline, CDR1 is SGHTA, CDR2 FQGNSA. The CDR3 spells CASSLDPQGPTDTQYF. DNA of the CDR3: TGTGCCAGCAGCTTAGATCCGCAGGGACCAACAGATACGCAGTATTTT.

A note on this clonotype: With a much larger clone just one base away, this may be a read error. The chain joins TRBV7-8 to TRBJ2-7; 10 bases are shared with TRBD1. CDR1 and CDR2 from the germline V gene are SGHVS and FQNEAQ. The CDR3 contains 13 residues. This chain's CDR3 is CVSSRQGAWEQYF. The DNA of the CDR3 is TGTGTCAGCAGCCGACAGGGGGCCTGGGAGCAGTACTTC.

The chain carries TRBV19 and TRBJ1-2; D uncertain. Germline CDR1 reads LNHDA; CDR2 reads SQIVND (reference sequence). Trimming pared 10 bases from V and 3 bases from J, leaving 9 bases between. This CDR3 region has 11 residues. CDR3 nucleotides: TGTGCCACCCAATTGGACTATGGCTACACCTTC. This codes for CATQLDYGYTF.

This clonotype was seen a few times. The CDR3 coding sequence is TGTGCCAGCAGTTACCCAGGTAACAATGAGCAGTTCTTC. It specifies CASSYPGNNEQFF. V gene TRBV6-2 or TRBV6-3 combines with J gene TRBJ2-1; D gene unclear. Germline-derived CDR1 and CDR2 are MNHEY and SVGEGT. The length of the CDR3 is 13 residues. V was cut by 2 bases and J by 5 bases, with 7 bases left in between.

The rearrangement links TRBV24-1 to TRBJ2-2; maybe TRBD2 (6 bases). With 1 base removed from V and 0 bases from J, the gap between germline ends came to 11 bases. Germline V gives CDR1 KGHDR, CDR2 SFDVKD. This CDR3 has 17 amino acids. Here the CDR3 reads CATSDLPRETNTGELFF. As DNA, the CDR3 is TGTGCCACCAGTGATTTACCGCGGGAAACGAACACCGGGGAGCTGTTTTTT.

This clonotype has a handful of counts. This rearrangement joins TRBV6-6 to TRBJ2-3; TRBD1 might be the D (6 bases). CDR3 length: 15 amino acids. Between the trimmed V and J ends, which lost 5 bases and 4 bases, there was a span of 16 bases. CDR1 is MNHNY and CDR2 is SVGAGI in the germline V gene (reference sequence). CDR3 sequence: CASSPQGRGPDTQYF. CDR3 sequence (DNA): TGTGCCAGCAGTCCCCAGGGGCGCGGCCCAGATACGCAGTATTTT.

The CDR3 loop is CASSSTLRETQYF. The CDR3 DNA sequence: TGTGCCAGCAGCAGTACCCTTCGGGAGACCCAGTACTTC. V gene TRBV25-1 combines with J gene TRBJ2-5, with unresolved D. The length of the CDR3 is 13 residues. Germline V gene data show CDR1 as MGHDK and CDR2 as SYGVNS. V lost 6 bases, J lost 5 bases, and 13 bases lay in between.

This clonotype was observed a few times. This chain connects TRBV7-9 to TRBJ2-1; D is ambiguous. The V end was cut by 5 bases, the J end by 4 bases, with 12 bases between. This CDR3 is built from 14 residues. CDR1 is SEHNR, CDR2 FQNEAQ, per germline (reference sequence). CDR3 region: CASSQVHPYNEQFF. The CDR3 region has the DNA TGTGCCAGCAGCCAAGTACACCCATACAATGAGCAGTTCTTC. Full variable domain (outside the CDR3, taken from reference TRBV7-9 and TRBJ2-1): DTGVSQNPRHKITKRGQNVTFRCDPISEHNRLYWYRQTLGQGPEFLTYFQNEAQLEKSRLLSDRFSAERPKGSFSTLEIQRTEQGDSAMYLCASSQVHPYNEQFFGPGTRLTVL.

The chain uses TRBV7-6 and TRBJ2-7; TRBD2 might be the D (5 bases). This CDR3 has 13 residues. CDR1 and CDR2 (germline): SGHVS, FNYEAQ. Trimming cost V 5 bases and J 2 bases, with 10 bases left between them. CDR3 nucleotide sequence: TGTGCCAGCAGCACTAGTGCTGCCTACGAGCAGTACTTC. Translated: CASSTSAAYEQYF. Supplemented by reference TRBV7-6 and TRBJ2-7, the full variable domain reads GAGVSQSPRYKVTKRGQDVALRCDPISGHVSLYWYRQALGQGPEFLTYFNYEAQQDKSGLPNDRFSAERPEGSISTLTIQRTEQRDSAMYRCASSTSAAYEQYFGPGTRLTVT.

The chain is built from TRBV12-3 or TRBV12-4 and TRBJ2-3, with D possibly being TRBD1 (6 bases). The CDR3 loop spans 14 amino acids. V lost 8 bases, J lost 0 bases, and 12 bases lay in between. The DNA of the CDR3 is TGTGCCAGCGGCCCCGGGACAAGCACAGATACGCAGTATTTT. This codes for CASGPGTSTDTQYF.

The chain recombines TRBV18 with TRBJ2-7; D not certain. CDR3 length: 12 residues. Germline-derived CDR1 and CDR2 are KGHSH and LQKENI. V was clipped by 6 bases and J by 0 bases, with 6 bases between them. The CDR3 DNA sequence: TGTGCCAGCTCGACCAACTCCTACGAGCAGTACGTC. The encoded protein is CASSTNSYEQYV.

The V gene is TRBV4-3, the J gene TRBJ2-5; D is unresolved. Trimming left V 0 bases short and J 5 bases short, with 10 bases between. CDR1 and CDR2 from the germline V gene are LGHNA and YSLEER. CDR3 length equals 14 residues. CDR3 nucleotide sequence: TGCGCCAGCAGCCAAGAAGAGACGATTGAGACCCAGTACTTC. It specifies CASSQEETIETQYF.

The V gene is TRBV29-1, the J gene TRBJ2-1, with 10 bases aligning to TRBD1. Germline CDR1 is SQVTM and CDR2 is ANQGSEA. The V and J ends lost 8 bases and 3 bases, in that order; junction bases with no gene match: 4. The CDR3 has 13 amino acids. The CDR3 nucleotides are TGCAGCCTAGGGGACAGGGGCTACAATGAGCAGTTCTTC. Its protein product is CSLGDRGYNEQFF.

The chain combines TRBV27 with TRBJ2-3; the match to TRBD2 covers 9 bases. Germline CDR1 MNHEY, CDR2 SMNVEV (reference sequence). The CDR3 extends over 14 amino acids. Trimming removed 6 bases from V and 3 bases from J; junction bases left unmatched: 4. This CDR3 is CASRRGGWTDTQYF. In DNA, the CDR3 is TGTGCCAGCAGGCGGGGGGGGTGGACAGATACGCAGTATTTT.

This clonotype appeared many times. This rearrangement joins TRBV12-3 or TRBV12-4 to TRBJ2-7; D may be TRBD1 (6 bases). The germline V and J ends were trimmed by 3 bases and 1 base, with 13 bases remaining between them. The CDR3 covers 15 residues. CDR3 sequence: CASSFGDTLSYEQYF. In nucleotides, the CDR3 is TGTGCCAGCAGTTTCGGGGACACTCTATCCTACGAGCAGTACTTC.

This clonotype was recorded only once. This chain links TRBV7-9 with TRBJ1-5, with 7 bases lining up with TRBD1. CDR1 is SEHNR, CDR2 FQNEAQ, per germline (reference sequence). The CDR3 is made up of 17 amino acids. With V trimmed by 5 bases and J by 0 bases, 10 bases remained unmatched. The CDR3 nucleotides are TGTGCCAGCAGCGGCGCAAGGGGGCAAGATAGCAATCAGCCCCAGCATTTT. Its protein product is CASSGARGQDSNQPQHF.

J is TRBJ2-1 and V is TRBV11-2, with D unresolved. Trimming pared 3 bases from V and 4 bases from J, leaving 7 bases between. The CDR3 extends over 13 amino acids. Germline loops: CDR1 SGHAT, CDR2 FQNNGV. Written as DNA, the CDR3 is TGTGCCAGCAGCTTCGGACGGTACAATGAGCAGTTCTTC. This gives the protein CASSFGRYNEQFF.

This clonotype was detected many times. The chain recombines TRBV7-2 with TRBJ2-1, with D perhaps given as TRBD1 or TRBD2 (5 bases each). Germline assignment: CDR1 SGHTA and CDR2 FQGNSA. The V end lost 1 base, the J end lost 1 base, and 8 bases lay between the germline ends. CDR3 size: 15 residues. The CDR3 region is CASSLGWGSYNEQFF. CDR3 bases: TGTGCCAGCAGCTTAGGGTGGGGGTCCTACAATGAGCAGTTCTTC.

The chain has TRBV29-1 and TRBJ2-2; 11 nucleotides agree with TRBD2. Germline trimming cut 7 bases from V and 5 bases from J; bases unmatched to any gene: 0. This CDR3 spans 12 amino acids. Germline loops: CDR1 SQVTM, CDR2 ANQGSEA. In DNA form, the CDR3 reads TGCAGCGGACTAGCGGGGACCGGGGAGCTGTTTTTT. It is translated as CSGLAGTGELFF.

This clonotype was observed many times. The genes are TRBV7-9 and TRBJ1-6, with D possibly TRBD1 on 6 matching bases. The CDR3 sequence is 15 residues long. V was trimmed by 3 bases and J by 7 bases, leaving 13 bases between them. CDR1 and CDR2 from the germline V gene are SEHNR and FQNEAQ (reference sequence). CDR3 sequence: CASSLRDNWNSPLHF. The CDR3 bases are TGTGCCAGCAGCTTGCGGGACAATTGGAATTCACCCCTCCACTTT.

A few counts support this clonotype. V gene TRBV10-3 combines with J gene TRBJ2-6; D is perhaps TRBD1 (6 bases). The CDR3 is 14 residues long. Deletions cut 11 bases from V and 3 bases from J, with 14 bases between. The germline CDR1 and CDR2 sequences are ENHRY and SYGVKD. The CDR3 DNA follows: TGTGCCTCCTATCAGGGGATTGGGGCCAACGTCCTGACTTTC. This gives the protein CASYQGIGANVLTF.

This clonotype was observed a few times. This chain links TRBV6-6 with TRBJ1-1, with D unclear. The CDR3 runs to 15 residues. With 7 bases removed from V and 4 bases from J, the gap between germline ends came to 19 bases. Germline-derived CDR1 and CDR2 are MNHNY and SVGAGI (reference sequence). CDR3 amino acids: CASIHRGGPLTEAFF. The CDR3 DNA is TGTGCCAGCATACACCGCGGCGGACCGCTCACTGAAGCTTTCTTT.

The chain combines TRBV28 with TRBJ2-7; 7 bases are a match to TRBD1. The V segment lost 5 bases and the J segment 3 bases; nucleotides outside the gene matches: 7. The germline gives CDR1 MDHEN, CDR2 SYDVKM. CDR3 length: 14 amino acids. The DNA of the CDR3 is TGTGCCAGCAGTCCCATGGGACAGCACTACGAGCAGTACGTC. Translating it yields CASSPMGQHYEQYV.

This chain connects TRBV5-4 to TRBJ1-4, with D unresolved. Looked up from germline, CDR1 is SGHNT and CDR2 is YYREEE (reference sequence). V was pared by 1 base and J by 8 bases, with 12 bases between. This CDR3 comprises 14 residues. The CDR3 nucleotides are TGTGCCAGCAGCTTGCCGGAAGACGGGGAAAAACTGTTTTTT. The encoded protein is CASSLPEDGEKLFF.

This clonotype has a handful of counts. The gene calls are TRBV5-4 and TRBJ2-7, with 8 bases aligning to TRBD1. V trimming: 1 base; J trimming: 0 bases; junction bases outside the gene matches: 12. This CDR3 comprises 18 residues. Germline V gene data show CDR1 as SGHNT and CDR2 as YYREEE (reference sequence). The CDR3 DNA follows: TGTGCCAGCAGCTTGATGGTAGGCGGGACAGGTAGCTCCTACGAGCAGTACTTC. As protein: CASSLMVGGTGSSYEQYF. The complete variable domain, with remaining parts taken from reference TRBV5-4 and TRBJ2-7, reads ETGVTQSPTHLIKTRGQQVTLRCSSQSGHNTVSWYQQALGQGPQFIFQYYREEENGRGNFPPRFSGLQFPNYSSELNVNALELDDSALYLCASSLMVGGTGSSYEQYFGPGTRLTVT.

The chain has TRBV20-1 and TRBJ2-1, with TRBD2 matching over 8 bases. The CDR3 loop spans 15 amino acids. Trimming removed 1 base from V and 6 bases from J; junction bases left unmatched: 8. CDR1 and CDR2 (germline): DFQATT, SNEGSKA (reference sequence). CDR3 residues: CSARVLAGTANEQFF. CDR3 nucleotides: TGCAGTGCTAGAGTCTTAGCGGGGACTGCCAATGAGCAGTTCTTC.